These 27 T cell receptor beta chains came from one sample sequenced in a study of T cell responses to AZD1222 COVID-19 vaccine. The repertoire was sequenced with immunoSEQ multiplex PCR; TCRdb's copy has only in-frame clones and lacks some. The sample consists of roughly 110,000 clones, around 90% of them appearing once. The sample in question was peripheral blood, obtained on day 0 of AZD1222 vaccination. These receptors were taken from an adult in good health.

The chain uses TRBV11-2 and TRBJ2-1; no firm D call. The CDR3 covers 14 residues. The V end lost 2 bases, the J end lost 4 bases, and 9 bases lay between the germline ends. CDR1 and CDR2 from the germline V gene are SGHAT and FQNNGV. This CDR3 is CASSLMTAYNEQFF. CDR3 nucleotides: TGTGCCAGCAGCTTAATGACGGCATACAATGAGCAGTTCTTC.

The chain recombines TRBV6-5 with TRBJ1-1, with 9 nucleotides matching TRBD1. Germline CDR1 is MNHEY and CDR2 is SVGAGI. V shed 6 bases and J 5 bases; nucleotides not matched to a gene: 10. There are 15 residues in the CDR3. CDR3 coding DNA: TGTGCCAGCAGGTACCTAACAGGGGGCGCGACTGAAGCTTTCTTT. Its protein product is CASRYLTGGATEAFF.

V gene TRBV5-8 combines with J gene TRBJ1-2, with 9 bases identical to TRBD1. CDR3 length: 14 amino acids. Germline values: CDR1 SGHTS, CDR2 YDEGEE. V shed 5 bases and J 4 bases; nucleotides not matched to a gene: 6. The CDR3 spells CASRGQGYFYGYTF. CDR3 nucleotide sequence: TGTGCCAGCAGGGGACAGGGATATTTCTATGGCTACACCTTC.

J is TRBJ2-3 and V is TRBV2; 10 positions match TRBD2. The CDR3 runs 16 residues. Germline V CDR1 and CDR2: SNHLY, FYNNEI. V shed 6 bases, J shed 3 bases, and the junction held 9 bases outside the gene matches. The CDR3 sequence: CASRSSGRVPTDTQYF. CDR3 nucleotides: TGTGCCAGCAGATCAAGCGGGAGGGTTCCGACAGATACGCAGTATTTT.

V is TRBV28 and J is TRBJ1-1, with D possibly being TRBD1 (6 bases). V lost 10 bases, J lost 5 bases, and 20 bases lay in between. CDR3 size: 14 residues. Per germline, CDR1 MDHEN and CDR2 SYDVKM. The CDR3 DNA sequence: TGTGCCACCAGGGAGCAGGGAAGGGGGACTGAAGCTTTCTTT. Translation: CATREQGRGTEAFF. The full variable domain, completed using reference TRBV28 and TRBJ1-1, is DVKVTQSSRYLVKRTGEKVFLECVQDMDHENMFWYRQDPGLGLRLIYFSYDVKMKEKGDIPEGYSVSREKKERFSLILESASTNQTSMYLCATREQGRGTEAFFGQGTRLTVV.

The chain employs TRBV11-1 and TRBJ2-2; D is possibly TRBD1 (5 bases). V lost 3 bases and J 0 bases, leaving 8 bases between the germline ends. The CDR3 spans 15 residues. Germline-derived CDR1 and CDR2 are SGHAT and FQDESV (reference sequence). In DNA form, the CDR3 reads TGTGCCAGCAGCTTGCAGGGCCCGAACACCGGGGAGCTGTTTTTT. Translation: CASSLQGPNTGELFF.

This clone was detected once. CDR3 amino acids: CASSKLRQDLAGTEAFF. In DNA, the CDR3 is TGTGCCAGCAGCAAATTGAGGCAGGACCTAGCGGGCACTGAAGCTTTCTTT. V and J are TRBV21-1 and TRBJ1-1. TRBV21-1 is described as a pseudogene. This CDR3 has 17 amino acids.

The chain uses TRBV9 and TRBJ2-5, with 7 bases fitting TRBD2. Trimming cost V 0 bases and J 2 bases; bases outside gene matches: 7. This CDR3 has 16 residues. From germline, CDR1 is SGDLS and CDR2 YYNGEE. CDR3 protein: CASSVGRASGQETQYF. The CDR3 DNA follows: TGTGCCAGCAGCGTAGGTCGGGCTAGCGGACAAGAGACCCAGTACTTC.

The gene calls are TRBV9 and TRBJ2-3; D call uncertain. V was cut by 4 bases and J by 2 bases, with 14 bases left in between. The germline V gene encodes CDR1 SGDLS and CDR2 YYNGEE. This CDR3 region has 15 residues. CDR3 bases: TGTGCCAGCAGCTTCAAAGCTGGAGACACAGATACGCAGTATTTT. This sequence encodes CASSFKAGDTDTQYF.

The CDR3 DNA reads as TGTGCCAGCAGCTACGCAGGGACAGAGTCACCCCTCCACTTT. Protein: CASSYAGTESPLHF. The V call is TRBV7-8, the J call TRBJ1-6; 7 bases are shared with TRBD1. Germline trimming cut 4 bases from V and 10 bases from J; bases unmatched to any gene: 7. Per germline, CDR1 SGHVS and CDR2 FQNEAQ. This CDR3 region has 14 residues.

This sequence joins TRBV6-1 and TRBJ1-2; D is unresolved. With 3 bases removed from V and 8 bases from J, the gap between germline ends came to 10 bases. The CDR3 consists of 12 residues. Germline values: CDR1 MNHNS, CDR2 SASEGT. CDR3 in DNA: TGTGCCAGCAGTGATGGGAGCCCCGGCTACACCTTC. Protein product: CASSDGSPGYTF.

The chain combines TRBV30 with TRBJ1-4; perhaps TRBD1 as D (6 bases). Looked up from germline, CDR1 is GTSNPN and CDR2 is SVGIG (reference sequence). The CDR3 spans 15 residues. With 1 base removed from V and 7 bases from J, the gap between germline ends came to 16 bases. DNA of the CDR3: TGTGCCTGGAGTGACGAAGGGGGTCGGATTGAAAAACTGTTTTTT. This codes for CAWSDEGGRIEKLFF.

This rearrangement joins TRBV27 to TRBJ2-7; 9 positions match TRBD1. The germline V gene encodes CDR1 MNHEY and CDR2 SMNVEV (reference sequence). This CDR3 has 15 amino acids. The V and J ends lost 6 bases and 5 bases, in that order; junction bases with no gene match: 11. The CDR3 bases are TGTGCCAGCAGCTTAAGAGGCCGGACAGGGGACGAGCAGTACTTC. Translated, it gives CASSLRGRTGDEQYF.

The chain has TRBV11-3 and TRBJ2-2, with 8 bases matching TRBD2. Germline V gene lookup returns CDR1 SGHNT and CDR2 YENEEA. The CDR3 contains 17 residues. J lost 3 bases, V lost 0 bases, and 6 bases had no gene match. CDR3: CASSLELAETHTGELFF. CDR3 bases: TGTGCCAGCAGCTTAGAACTAGCGGAAACTCACACCGGGGAGCTGTTTTTT.

The CDR3 loop is CASSDIPSYGYTF. The CDR3, as DNA: TGTGCCAGCAGTGATATCCCTAGCTATGGCTACACCTTC. The V gene is TRBV6-1, the J gene TRBJ1-2; D unclear. The germline V and J ends were trimmed by 3 bases and 4 bases, with 9 bases remaining between them. The CDR3 extends over 13 amino acids. The V gene's germline CDR1 is MNHNS and CDR2 SASEGT.

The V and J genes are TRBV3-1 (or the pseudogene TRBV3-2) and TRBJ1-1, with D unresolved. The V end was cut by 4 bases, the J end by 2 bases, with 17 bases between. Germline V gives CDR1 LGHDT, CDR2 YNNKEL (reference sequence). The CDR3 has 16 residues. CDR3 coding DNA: TGTGCCAGCAGCCTCCCCGCGGGGAGGGCCAACACTGAAGCTTTCTTT. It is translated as CASSLPAGRANTEAFF.

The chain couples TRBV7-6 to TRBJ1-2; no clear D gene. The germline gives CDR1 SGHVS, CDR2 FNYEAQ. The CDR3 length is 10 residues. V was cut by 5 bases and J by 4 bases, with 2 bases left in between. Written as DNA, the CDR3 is TGTGCCAGCAGCACCTATGGCTACACCTTC. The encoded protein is CASSTYGYTF.

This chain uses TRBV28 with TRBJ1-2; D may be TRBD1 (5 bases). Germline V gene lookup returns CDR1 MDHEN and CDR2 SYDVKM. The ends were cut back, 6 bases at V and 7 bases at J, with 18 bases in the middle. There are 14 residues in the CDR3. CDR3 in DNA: TGTGCCAGCAGATCTCAGGGTTTCAAGGGTGGCTACACCTTC. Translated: CASRSQGFKGGYTF.

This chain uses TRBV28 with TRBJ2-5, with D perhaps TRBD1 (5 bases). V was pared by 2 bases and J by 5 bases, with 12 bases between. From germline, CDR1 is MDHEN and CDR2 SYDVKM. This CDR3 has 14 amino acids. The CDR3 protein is CASSLKRGWETQYF. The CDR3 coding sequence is TGTGCCAGCAGTTTAAAAAGGGGATGGGAGACCCAGTACTTC.

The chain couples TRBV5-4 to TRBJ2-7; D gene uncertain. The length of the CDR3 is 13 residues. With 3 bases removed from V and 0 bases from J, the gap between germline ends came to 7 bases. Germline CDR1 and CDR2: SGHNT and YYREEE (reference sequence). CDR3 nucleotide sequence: TGTGCCAGCAGCTCGGGCCCCTCCTACGAGCAGTACTTC. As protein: CASSSGPSYEQYF.

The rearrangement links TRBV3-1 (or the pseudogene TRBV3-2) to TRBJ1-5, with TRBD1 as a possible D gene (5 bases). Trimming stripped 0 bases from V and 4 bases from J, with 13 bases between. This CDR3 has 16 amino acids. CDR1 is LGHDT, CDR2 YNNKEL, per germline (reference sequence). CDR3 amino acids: CASSQDGGAGNQPQHF. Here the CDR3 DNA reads TGTGCCAGCAGCCAAGATGGCGGGGCGGGGAATCAGCCCCAGCATTTT.

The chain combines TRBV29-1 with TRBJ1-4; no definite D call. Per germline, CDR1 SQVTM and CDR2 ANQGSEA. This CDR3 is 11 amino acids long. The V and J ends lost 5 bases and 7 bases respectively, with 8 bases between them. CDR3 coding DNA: TGCAGCGTTTCCGTTTTTGAAAAACTGTTTTTT. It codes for CSVSVFEKLFF. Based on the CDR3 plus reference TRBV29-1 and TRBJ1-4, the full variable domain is SAVISQKPSRDICQRGTSLTIQCQVDSQVTMMFWYRQQPGQSLTLIATANQGSEATYESGFVIDKFPISRPNLTFSTLTVSNMSPEDSSIYLCSVSVFEKLFFGSGTQLSVL.

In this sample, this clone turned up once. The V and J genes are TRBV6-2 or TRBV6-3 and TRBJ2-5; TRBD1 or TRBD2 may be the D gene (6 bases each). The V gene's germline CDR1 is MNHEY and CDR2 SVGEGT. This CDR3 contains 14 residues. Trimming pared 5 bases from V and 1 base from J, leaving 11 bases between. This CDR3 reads CASSLRGVQETQYF. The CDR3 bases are TGTGCCAGCAGTCTAAGGGGGGTCCAAGAGACCCAGTACTTC.

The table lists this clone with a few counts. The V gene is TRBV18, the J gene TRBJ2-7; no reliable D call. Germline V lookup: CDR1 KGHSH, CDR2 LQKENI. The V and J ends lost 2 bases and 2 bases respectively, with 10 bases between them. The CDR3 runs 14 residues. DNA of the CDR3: TGTGCCAGCTCACCATCAGCCAGAACCTACGAGCAGTACTTC. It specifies CASSPSARTYEQYF.

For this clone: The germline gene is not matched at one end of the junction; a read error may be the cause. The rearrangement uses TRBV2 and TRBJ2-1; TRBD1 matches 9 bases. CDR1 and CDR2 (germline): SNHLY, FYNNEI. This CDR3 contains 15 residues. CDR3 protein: CASSLMGTGSNGQFF. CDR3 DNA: TGTGCCAGCAGTCTCATGGGGACAGGGTCAAATGGGCAGTTCTTC.

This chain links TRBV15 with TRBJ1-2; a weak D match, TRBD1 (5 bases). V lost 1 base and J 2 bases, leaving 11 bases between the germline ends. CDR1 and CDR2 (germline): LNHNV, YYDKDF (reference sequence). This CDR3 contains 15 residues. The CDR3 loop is CATSRASGANYGYTF. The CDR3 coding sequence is TGTGCCACCAGCAGAGCCAGTGGGGCGAACTATGGCTACACCTTC.

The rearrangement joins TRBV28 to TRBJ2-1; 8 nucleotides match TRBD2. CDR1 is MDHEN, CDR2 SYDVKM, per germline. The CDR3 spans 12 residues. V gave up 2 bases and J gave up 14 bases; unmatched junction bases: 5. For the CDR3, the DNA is TGTGCCAGCAGTTTAAGAGGGCGGGAGGAGTTCTTC. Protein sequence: CASSLRGREEFF.